This TCR beta chain was sequenced for a study of T cell responses to AZD1222 COVID-19 vaccine. Clones were sequenced by immunoSEQ multiplex PCR, and TCRdb holds only the in-frame ones, with some missing. The sample records 100,000 to 150,000 clones, around 88% being singletons. The CDR3 consists of 14 residues. With 2 bases removed from V and 4 bases from J, the gap between germline ends came to 11 bases. CDR1 is SNHLY, CDR2 FYNNEI, per germline. The source was peripheral blood, collected on day 0 of MenACWY control vaccination. The chain couples TRBV2 to TRBJ1-1, with D uncertain. This receptor was taken from an adult in good health. For the CDR3, the DNA is TGTGCCAGCAGTGAAAGACAATCGGGCACTGAAGCTTTCTTT. Translation: CASSERQSGTEAFF.